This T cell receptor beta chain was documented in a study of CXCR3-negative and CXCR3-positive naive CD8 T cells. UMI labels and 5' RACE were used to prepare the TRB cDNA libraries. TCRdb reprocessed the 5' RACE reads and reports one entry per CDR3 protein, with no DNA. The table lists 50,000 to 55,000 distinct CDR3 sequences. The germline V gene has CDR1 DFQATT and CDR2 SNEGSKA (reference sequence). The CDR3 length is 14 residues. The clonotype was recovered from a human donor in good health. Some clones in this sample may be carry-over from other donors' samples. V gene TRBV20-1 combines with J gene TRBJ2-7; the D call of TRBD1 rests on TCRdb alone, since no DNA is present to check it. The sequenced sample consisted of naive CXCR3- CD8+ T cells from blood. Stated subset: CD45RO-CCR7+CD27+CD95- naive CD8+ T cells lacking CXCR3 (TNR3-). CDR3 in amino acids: CSAIRDRVSYEQYF.